Listed below are T cell receptor beta chains from one sample, sequenced in a study of post-analysis software for immune sequencing data. TCRdb independently ran MiXCR on the PCR reads; one entry per CDR3 protein. The sample yields around 700,000 distinct CDR3 sequences, approximately 60% seen once. Input material: blood. These receptors all come from a girl aged 2 to 9 with multiple sclerosis. The CDR3 runs from the conserved cysteine through the conserved F or W. The D gene is left open where the match is weak. Clone sizes are given selectively: once, few, many, or a class where the clone is expanded.

v_gene	d_gene	j_gene	abundance	CDR3nt	CDR3aa
TRBV7-9	TRBD1	TRBJ2-1	-	TGTGCCAGCAGCTTAAAGGGACAGGGGTATGAGCAGTTCTTC	CASSLKGQGYEQFF
TRBV25-1	TRBD1	TRBJ2-1	-	TGTGCCAGCAGTGAAGGAGGAAGGGGACAGGGACACTCCTACAATGAGCAGTTCTTC	CASSEGGRGQGHSYNEQFF
TRBV5-1	-	TRBJ1-2	once	TGCGCCAGCAGCTTGGCCAGGCCAGAATATGGCTACACCTTC	CASSLARPEYGYTF
TRBV5-1	-	TRBJ2-7	few	TGCGCCAGCAGCGCCCGGTGGACACGCGAAACCTACGAGCAGTACTTC	CASSARWTRETYEQYF
TRBV28	-	TRBJ2-3	-	TGTGCCAGCGCCACAGTTACAGATACGCAGTATTTT	CASATVTDTQYF
TRBV6-2/TRBV6-3	TRBD2	TRBJ2-1	-	TGTGCCAGCAGTAGGACTAGAACAATCTACAATGAGCAGTTCTTC	CASSRTRTIYNEQFF
TRBV14	TRBD2	TRBJ2-1	-	TGTGCCAGCAGCGGACGGGGCGGGACTAGCGGACCCCGGAGGACCCCGGACTACAATGAGCAGTTCTTC	CASSGRGGTSGPRRTPDYNEQFF
TRBV6-2/TRBV6-3	-	TRBJ2-7	-	TGTGCCAGCAGTTACTCAGCCATATCCTCCTACGAGCAGTACTTC	CASSYSAISSYEQYF
TRBV7-6	TRBD1	TRBJ2-1	-	TGTGCCAGCAGCGATACGGGACAGATCTCCTACAATGAGCAGTTCTTC	CASSDTGQISYNEQFF
TRBV10-3	-	TRBJ2-3	few	TGTGCCATCACCGTCACAGATACGCAGTATTTT	CAITVTDTQYF
TRBV5-1	-	TRBJ2-3	-	TGCGCCAGCACCCCGAAAAGCACAGATACGCAGTATTTT	CASTPKSTDTQYF
TRBV24-1	TRBD1	TRBJ2-3	-	TGTGCCACCAGTGCCGGACAGGGACGACGCACAGATACGCAGTATTTT	CATSAGQGRRTDTQYF
TRBV6-1	-	TRBJ1-2	-	TGTGCCAGCAGTGAAGCGCTTCTGGGGAAGAGCGGCTACACCTTC	CASSEALLGKSGYTF
TRBV7-9	-	TRBJ2-7	-	TGTGCCAGCAGCCCGGGTAGTGTGCAGGGCTACGAGCAGTACTTC	CASSPGSVQGYEQYF
TRBV12-3/TRBV12-4	TRBD2	TRBJ2-2	-	TGTGCCAGCAGGATTAGCGGGAGGGCCTTCACCGGGGAGCTGTTTTTT	CASRISGRAFTGELFF
TRBV12-3/TRBV12-4	-	TRBJ2-5	-	TGTGCCAGCAGTAGACCAGGGGCAGAGACCCAGTACTTC	CASSRPGAETQYF
TRBV11-2	TRBD2	TRBJ2-5	few	TGTGCCAGCAGCTCCGCAGGGAGGGAGACCGAAGAGACCCAGTACTTC	CASSSAGRETEETQYF
TRBV27	-	TRBJ2-1	-	TGTGCCAGCAGTTTATTCACCGGGGGATTCTTCCCCTACAATGAGCAGTTCTTC	CASSLFTGGFFPYNEQFF
TRBV5-5	-	TRBJ2-4	-	TGTGCCAGCAGCTCGTCACGTAGGGGCGACATTCAGTACTTC	CASSSSRRGDIQYF
TRBV6-4	-	TRBJ1-2	-	TGTGCCAGCAGCAAGTCCTTAGGGGACTATGGCTACACCTTC	CASSKSLGDYGYTF